This TCR beta chain appears in the sequencing data of a study of blood T cell repertoires in COVID-19. As for the study in general: Sites in the United States, Italy and Spain provided acute and convalescent COVID-19 samples.

Allocation to cohorts depended on clinical history reported by the participants. Germline CDR1 reads SGHDN; CDR2 reads FVKESK. CDR3 size: 15 residues. The V end lost 0 bases, the J end lost 2 bases, and 11 bases lay between the germline ends. TCRdb keeps only in-frame clones here, not all; method: immunoSEQ multiplex PCR. The sample holds approximately 160,000 clones; roughly 80% are singletons and the top ten take about 7.7%. The TCR sequence derives from a man in his fifties or sixties who had recovered from COVID-19. Sequences were obtained from PBMCs or T cells enriched from blood (not recorded which). The chain is built from TRBV14 and TRBJ2-7, with D tentatively TRBD2 (5 bases). As DNA, the CDR3 is TGTGCCAGCAGCCAAGATGCAAGCGGAACCTACGAGCAGTACTTC. It specifies CASSQDASGTYEQYF.